Following are 8 T cell receptor beta chains from one sample sequenced in a study of cytomegalovirus exposure and HLA in healthy donors. The PCR contained 60 Vbeta and 13 Jbeta primers. The method was immunoSEQ multiplex PCR; TCRdb's version includes in-frame clones alone and lacks a portion of them. Of about 180,000 clones in the sample, around 80% were seen once. Specimen: PBMCs. The receptors derive from a woman in her twenties or thirties in good health and CMV-seronegative.

The V gene is TRBV5-6, the J gene TRBJ2-1; no definite D call. Germline V gene data show CDR1 as SGHDT and CDR2 as YYEEEE. The CDR3 has 14 amino acids. V lost 4 bases and J lost 1, with 9 bases in between. For the CDR3, the DNA is TGTGCCAGCAGCCTAGTTGAGTCCTACAATGAGCAGTTCTTC. This translates into CASSLVESYNEQFF.

Written as DNA, the CDR3 is TGTGCCAGCAGTTACCTCCGTGGGGGACAGCGAGCTTTCTTT. Residues: CASSYLRGGQRAFF. The chain has TRBV6-5 and TRBJ1-1, with 7 bases fitting TRBD1. V was pared by 2 bases and J by 10 bases, with 10 bases of the junction left unmatched. Germline V gene lookup returns CDR1 MNHEY and CDR2 SVGAGI. The CDR3 is made up of 14 amino acids.

Only a few counts were recorded for this clone. V is TRBV5-1 and J is TRBJ1-6; a possible D gene is TRBD1 (5 bases). This CDR3 is built from 13 residues. The V gene lost 8 bases and the J gene lost 10 bases, with 16 bases spanning the gap. Germline V gives CDR1 SGHRS, CDR2 YFSETQ. The CDR3 DNA follows: TGCGCCAGTGGACATAGCGGCGGCTCACCCCTCCACTTT. This gives the protein CASGHSGGSPLHF.

The chain recombines TRBV7-6 with TRBJ1-3; no clear D. V was trimmed by 2 bases and J by 4 bases, leaving 18 bases between them. Per germline, CDR1 SGHVS and CDR2 FNYEAQ. The CDR3 is 17 residues long. DNA for the CDR3: TGTGCCAGCAGCTTATATCCCCCCGCAGGTCCAGGAAACACCATATATTTT. Its protein product is CASSLYPPAGPGNTIYF.

The V and J genes are TRBV7-3 and TRBJ1-1; TRBD1 might be the D (5 bases). The germline CDR1 and CDR2 sequences are SGHTA and FQGTGA. This CDR3 spans 14 amino acids. V was cut by 1 base and J by 6 bases, with 12 bases left in between. The CDR3 loop reads CASSLSPRGAEAFF. The CDR3 DNA follows: TGTGCCAGCAGCTTAAGCCCCCGGGGGGCTGAAGCTTTCTTT.

The chain has TRBV7-2 and TRBJ2-6; the D gene is possibly TRBD2 (5 bases). CDR1 is SGHTA, CDR2 FQGNSA, per germline. V was trimmed by 4 bases and J by 4 bases, leaving 14 bases between them. The CDR3 extends over 16 amino acids. This CDR3 reads CASSSDLARGANVLTF. For the CDR3, the DNA is TGTGCCAGCAGCTCGGACTTAGCTAGGGGGGCCAACGTCCTGACTTTC.

This sequence joins TRBV15 and TRBJ2-5; 7 positions match TRBD2. Germline V lookup: CDR1 LNHNV, CDR2 YYDKDF (reference sequence). The CDR3 consists of 15 residues. J was trimmed by 1 base and V by 4 bases; bases with no gene match: 6. The CDR3 protein is CATSKSRTSQETQYF. The CDR3 region has the DNA TGTGCCACCAGCAAGTCCCGGACTAGCCAAGAGACCCAGTACTTC.

This rearrangement joins TRBV7-8 to TRBJ1-1, with a possible D match to TRBD1 (5 bases). The V end was cut by 0 bases, the J end by 5 bases, with 13 bases between. The CDR3 is 15 residues long. Germline V gene sequence: CDR1 SGHVS, CDR2 FQNEAQ. The CDR3: CASSLAGRARTEAFF. In DNA form, the CDR3 reads TGTGCCAGCAGCTTAGCGGGCAGGGCGAGGACTGAAGCTTTCTTT.